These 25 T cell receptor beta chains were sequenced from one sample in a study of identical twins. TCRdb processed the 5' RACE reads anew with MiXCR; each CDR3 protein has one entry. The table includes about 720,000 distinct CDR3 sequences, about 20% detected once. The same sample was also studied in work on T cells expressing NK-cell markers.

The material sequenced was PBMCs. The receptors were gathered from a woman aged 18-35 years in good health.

The CDR3 here is CASSPDGVTSTDTQYF. The CDR3 bases are TGTGCCAGCAGTCCGGACGGGGTTACTAGCACAGATACGCAGTATTTT. The rearrangement uses TRBV7-2 and TRBJ2-3; D is perhaps TRBD2 (5 bases). Germline V gives CDR1 SGHTA, CDR2 FQGNSA. The CDR3 is 16 amino acids. V was clipped by 6 bases and J by 0 bases, with 16 bases between them.

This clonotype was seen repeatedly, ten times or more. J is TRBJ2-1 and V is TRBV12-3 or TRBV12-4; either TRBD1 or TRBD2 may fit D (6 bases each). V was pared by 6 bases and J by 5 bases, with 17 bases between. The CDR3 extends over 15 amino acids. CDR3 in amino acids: CASSQKGGLDNEQFF. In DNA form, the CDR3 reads TGTGCCAGCAGCCAAAAGGGGGGACTCGACAATGAGCAGTTCTTC.

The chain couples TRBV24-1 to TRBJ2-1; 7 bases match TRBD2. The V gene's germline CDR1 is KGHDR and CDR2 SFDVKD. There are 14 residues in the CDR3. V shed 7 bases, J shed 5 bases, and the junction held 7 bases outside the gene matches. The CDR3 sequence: CATSPAGLDNEQFF. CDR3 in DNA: TGTGCCACCAGCCCAGCGGGACTGGACAATGAGCAGTTCTTC.

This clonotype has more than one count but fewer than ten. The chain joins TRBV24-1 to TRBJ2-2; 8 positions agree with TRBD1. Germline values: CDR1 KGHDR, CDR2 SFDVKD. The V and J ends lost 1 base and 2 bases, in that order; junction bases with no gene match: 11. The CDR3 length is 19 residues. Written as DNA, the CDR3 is TGTGCCACCAGTGATTTCCCTTTTACAGGGGGAAGTAACACCGGGGAGCTGTTTTTT. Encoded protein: CATSDFPFTGGSNTGELFF.

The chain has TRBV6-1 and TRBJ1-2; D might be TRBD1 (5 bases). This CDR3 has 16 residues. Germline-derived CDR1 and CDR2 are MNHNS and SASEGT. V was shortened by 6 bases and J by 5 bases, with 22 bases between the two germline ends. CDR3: CASSPGGTLPAYGYTF. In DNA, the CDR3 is TGTGCCAGCAGCCCCGGTGGGACCTTACCTGCGTATGGCTACACCTTC.

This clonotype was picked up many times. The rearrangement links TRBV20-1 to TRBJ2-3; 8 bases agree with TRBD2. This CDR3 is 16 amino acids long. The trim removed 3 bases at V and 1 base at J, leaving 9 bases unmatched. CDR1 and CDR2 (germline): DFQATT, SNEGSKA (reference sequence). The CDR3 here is CSASPNSGRGTDTQYF. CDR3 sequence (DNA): TGCAGTGCTAGTCCGAACAGCGGGAGAGGCACAGATACGCAGTATTTT.

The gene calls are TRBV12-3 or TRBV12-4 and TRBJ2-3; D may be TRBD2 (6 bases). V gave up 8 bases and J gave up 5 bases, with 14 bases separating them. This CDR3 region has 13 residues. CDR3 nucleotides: TGTGCCAGCCTAGCTAGCGCCGGAGATACGCAGTATTTT. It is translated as CASLASAGDTQYF.

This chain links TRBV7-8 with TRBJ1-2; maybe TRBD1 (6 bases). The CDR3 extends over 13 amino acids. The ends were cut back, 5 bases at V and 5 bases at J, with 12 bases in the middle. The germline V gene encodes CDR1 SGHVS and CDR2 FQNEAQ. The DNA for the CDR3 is TGTGCCAGCAGCCCACCAGGGGAGTATGGCTACACCTTC. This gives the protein CASSPPGEYGYTF.

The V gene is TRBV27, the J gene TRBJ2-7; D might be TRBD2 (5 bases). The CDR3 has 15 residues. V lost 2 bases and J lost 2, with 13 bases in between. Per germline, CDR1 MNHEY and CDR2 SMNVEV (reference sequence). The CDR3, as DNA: TGTGCCAGCAGTTTAGGCCCAGCGGAGACCTACGAGCAGTACTTC. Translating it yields CASSLGPAETYEQYF.

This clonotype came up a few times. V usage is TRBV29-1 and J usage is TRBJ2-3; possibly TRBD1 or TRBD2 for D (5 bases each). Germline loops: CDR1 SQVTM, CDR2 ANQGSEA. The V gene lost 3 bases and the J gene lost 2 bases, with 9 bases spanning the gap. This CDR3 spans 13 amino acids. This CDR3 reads CSVDSGTTDTQYF. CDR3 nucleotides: TGCAGCGTTGATTCTGGGACCACAGATACGCAGTATTTT.

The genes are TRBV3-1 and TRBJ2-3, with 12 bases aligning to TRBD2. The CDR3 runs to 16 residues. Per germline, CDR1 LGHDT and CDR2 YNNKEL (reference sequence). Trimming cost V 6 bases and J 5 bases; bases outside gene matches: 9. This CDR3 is CASSPLAGGGGDTQYF. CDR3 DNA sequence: TGTGCCAGCAGTCCACTAGCGGGGGGAGGTGGAGATACGCAGTATTTT.

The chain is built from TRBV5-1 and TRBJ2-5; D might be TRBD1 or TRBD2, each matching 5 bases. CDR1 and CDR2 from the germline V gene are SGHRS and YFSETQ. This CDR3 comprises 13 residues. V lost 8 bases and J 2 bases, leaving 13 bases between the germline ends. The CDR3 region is CASYGDGQETQYF. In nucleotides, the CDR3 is TGCGCCAGTTACGGGGACGGACAAGAGACCCAGTACTTC.

This chain's CDR3 is CASSPSWSRHEQYF. Here the CDR3 DNA reads TGTGCCAGCAGCCCGTCTTGGAGTCGACACGAGCAGTACTTC. This rearrangement joins TRBV7-9 to TRBJ2-7, with D unresolved. The germline V and J ends were trimmed by 5 bases and 5 bases, with 16 bases remaining between them. CDR1 is SEHNR and CDR2 is FQNEAQ in the germline V gene (reference sequence). The CDR3 sequence is 14 residues long.

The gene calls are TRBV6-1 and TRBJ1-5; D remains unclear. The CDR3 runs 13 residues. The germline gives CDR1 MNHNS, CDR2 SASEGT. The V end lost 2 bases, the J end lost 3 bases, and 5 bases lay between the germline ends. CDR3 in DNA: TGTGCCAGCAGTGAAACTTACAATCAGCCCCAGCATTTT. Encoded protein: CASSETYNQPQHF.

CDR3 amino acids: CASGFGLGRDEQYF. Here the CDR3 DNA reads TGTGCTAGTGGCTTTGGACTAGGGCGAGACGAGCAGTACTTC. This chain connects TRBV12-5 to TRBJ2-7, with 7 bases identical to TRBD2. CDR3 size: 14 residues. V dropped 6 bases and J dropped 5; count of bases not matched to a gene: 10. Germline V gene sequence: CDR1 LGHNT, CDR2 FRNRAP.

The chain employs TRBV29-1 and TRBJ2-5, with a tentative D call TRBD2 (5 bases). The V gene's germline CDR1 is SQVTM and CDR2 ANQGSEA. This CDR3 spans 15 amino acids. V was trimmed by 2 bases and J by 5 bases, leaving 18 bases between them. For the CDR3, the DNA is TGCAGCGTTGAAACGGGAACAGAAACTCGGGAGACCCAGTACTTC. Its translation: CSVETGTETRETQYF.

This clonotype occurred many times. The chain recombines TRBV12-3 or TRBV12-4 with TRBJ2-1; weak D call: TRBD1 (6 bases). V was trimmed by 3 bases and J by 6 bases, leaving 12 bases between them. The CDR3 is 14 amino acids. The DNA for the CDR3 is TGTGCCAGCAGTTTGGCAGGGGCAGTCAATGAGCAGTTCTTC. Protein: CASSLAGAVNEQFF.

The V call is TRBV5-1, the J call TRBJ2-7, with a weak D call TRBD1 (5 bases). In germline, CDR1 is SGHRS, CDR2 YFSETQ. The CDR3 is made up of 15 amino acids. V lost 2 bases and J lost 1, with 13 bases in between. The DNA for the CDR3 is TGCGCCAGCAGCTTATCCCAGGGATTTTCCTACGAGCAGTACTTC. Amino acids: CASSLSQGFSYEQYF.

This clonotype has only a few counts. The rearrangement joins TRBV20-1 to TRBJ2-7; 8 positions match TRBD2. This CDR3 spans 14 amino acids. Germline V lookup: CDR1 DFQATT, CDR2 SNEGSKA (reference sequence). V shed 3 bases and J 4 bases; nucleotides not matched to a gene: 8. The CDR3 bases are TGCAGTGCTAGTCTCGCTAGCGGGTGGTACGAGCAGTACTTC. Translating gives CSASLASGWYEQYF.

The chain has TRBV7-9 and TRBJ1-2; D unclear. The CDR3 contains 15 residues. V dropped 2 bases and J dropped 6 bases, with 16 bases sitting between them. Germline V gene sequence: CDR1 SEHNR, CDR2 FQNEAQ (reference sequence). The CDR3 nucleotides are TGTGCCAGCAGCTTATCCCCACTCCCCTACCATGGCTACACCTTC. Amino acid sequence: CASSLSPLPYHGYTF. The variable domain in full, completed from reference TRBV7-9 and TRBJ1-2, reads DTGVSQNPRHKITKRGQNVTFRCDPISEHNRLYWYRQTLGQGPEFLTYFQNEAQLEKSRLLSDRFSAERPKGSFSTLEIQRTEQGDSAMYLCASSLSPLPYHGYTFGSGTRLTVV.

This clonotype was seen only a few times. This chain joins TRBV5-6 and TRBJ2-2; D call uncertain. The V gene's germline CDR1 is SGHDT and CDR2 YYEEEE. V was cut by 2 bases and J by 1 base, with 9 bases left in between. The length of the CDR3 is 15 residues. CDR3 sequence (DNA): TGTGCCAGCAGCTTCCCTTCACAGAACACCGGGGAGCTGTTTTTT. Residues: CASSFPSQNTGELFF.

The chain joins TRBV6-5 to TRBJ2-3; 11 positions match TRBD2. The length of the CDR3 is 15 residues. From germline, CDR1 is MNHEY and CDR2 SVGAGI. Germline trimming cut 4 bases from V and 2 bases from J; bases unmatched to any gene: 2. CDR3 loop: CASSSTSGVTDTQYF. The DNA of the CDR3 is TGTGCCAGCAGTTCGACTAGCGGGGTCACAGATACGCAGTATTTT.

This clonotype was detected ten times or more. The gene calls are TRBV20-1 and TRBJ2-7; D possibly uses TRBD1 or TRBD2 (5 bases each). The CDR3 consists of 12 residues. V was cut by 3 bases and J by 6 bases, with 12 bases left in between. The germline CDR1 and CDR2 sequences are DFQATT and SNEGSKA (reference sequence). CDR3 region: CSASGTRGEQYF. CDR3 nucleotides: TGCAGTGCTAGCGGGACGCGAGGCGAGCAGTACTTC.

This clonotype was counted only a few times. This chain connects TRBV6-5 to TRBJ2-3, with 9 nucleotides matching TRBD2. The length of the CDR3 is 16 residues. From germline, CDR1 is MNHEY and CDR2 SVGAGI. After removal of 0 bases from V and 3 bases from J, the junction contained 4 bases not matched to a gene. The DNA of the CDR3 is TGTGCCAGCAGTTACTCGCGGGGGGGAAGAACAGATACGCAGTATTTT. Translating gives CASSYSRGGRTDTQYF.

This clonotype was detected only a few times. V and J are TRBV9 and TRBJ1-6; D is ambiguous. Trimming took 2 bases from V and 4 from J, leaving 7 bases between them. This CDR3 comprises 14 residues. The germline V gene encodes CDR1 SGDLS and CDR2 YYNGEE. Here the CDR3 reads CASSVSHYNSPLHF. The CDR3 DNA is TGTGCCAGCAGCGTTAGTCATTATAATTCACCCCTCCACTTT.